The 22 T cell receptor beta chains below all came from one sample that was sequenced in a study of T cell responses to AZD1222 COVID-19 vaccine. Some clones are missing from TCRdb's copy, which holds only in-frame ones; the method was immunoSEQ multiplex PCR. This repertoire shows approximately 130,000 clones, approximately 85% found once; its top ten account for approximately 8%. The sample here was peripheral blood, taken 28 days after the second dose of the MenACWY control vaccine. All receptors derive from an adult who received the MenACWY meningococcal vaccine as a control.

The CDR3 sequence: CATSDLREQYF. The CDR3 bases are TGTGCCACCAGTGATTTGCGCGAGCAGTACTTC. The genes are TRBV24-1 and TRBJ2-7; D is ambiguous. The V gene's germline CDR1 is KGHDR and CDR2 SFDVKD. V was pared by 0 bases and J by 6 bases, with 2 bases between. The CDR3 is made up of 11 amino acids.

The gene calls are TRBV3-1 (or the pseudogene TRBV3-2) and TRBJ2-2; D not certain. The germline V gene encodes CDR1 LGHDT and CDR2 YNNKEL (reference sequence). V was shortened by 2 bases and J by 5 bases, with 12 bases between the two germline ends. CDR3 size: 15 residues. The CDR3 loop is CASSQLGRVTGELFF. The CDR3 DNA reads TGTGCCAGCAGCCAATTGGGAAGGGTGACCGGGGAGCTGTTTTTT.

The chain recombines TRBV4-2 with TRBJ1-3; TRBD1 is a possible D gene (5 bases). This CDR3 region has 15 residues. V lost 0 bases and J 4 bases, leaving 10 bases between the germline ends. The germline V gene encodes CDR1 LGHNA and CDR2 YNFKEQ. The CDR3 sequence: CASSQDGTEGNTIYF. The CDR3 DNA is TGTGCCAGCAGCCAAGATGGGACGGAAGGAAACACCATATATTTT.

The V gene is TRBV19, the J gene TRBJ2-7, with a weak D call TRBD1 (5 bases). The CDR3 sequence is 12 residues long. Germline V gene sequence: CDR1 LNHDA, CDR2 SQIVND (reference sequence). Trimming took 4 bases from V and 4 from J, leaving 8 bases between them. The chain's CDR3 is CASSTQGYEQYF. The DNA of the CDR3 is TGTGCCAGTAGTACTCAGGGTTACGAGCAGTACTTC.

This clone was seen only once. The identical CDR3 is also encoded by other nucleotide sequences in the sample. The V call is TRBV9, the J call TRBJ2-4, with 7 nucleotides matching TRBD1. Per germline, CDR1 SGDLS and CDR2 YYNGEE. CDR3 length: 15 residues. The junction had 5 bases not matched to a gene; V was cut back by 4 bases and J by 1 base. In DNA form, the CDR3 reads TGTGCCAGCAGCCCAAGGGGGCTGGCCAAAAACATTCAGTACTTC. Its protein product is CASSPRGLAKNIQYF.

The chain combines TRBV4-1 with TRBJ2-7, with D maybe TRBD2 (5 bases). The germline V and J ends were trimmed by 1 base and 3 bases, with 10 bases remaining between them. CDR1 and CDR2 (germline): MGHRA, YSYEKL. The CDR3 sequence is 14 residues long. CDR3: CASSQVAGLYEQYV. DNA for the CDR3: TGCGCCAGCAGCCAAGTGGCAGGACTCTACGAGCAGTACGTC.

This rearrangement joins TRBV27 to TRBJ2-2, with no clear D. With 2 bases removed from V and 7 bases from J, the gap between germline ends came to 8 bases. Germline values: CDR1 MNHEY, CDR2 SMNVEV (reference sequence). CDR3 size: 13 residues. The CDR3 is CASSLASYGELFF. CDR3 in DNA: TGTGCCAGCAGTTTAGCGAGCTACGGGGAGCTGTTTTTT.

The chain couples TRBV28 to TRBJ2-1, with D tentatively TRBD1 (6 bases). CDR1 is MDHEN and CDR2 is SYDVKM in the germline V gene. This CDR3 has 15 residues. V dropped 2 bases and J dropped 4 bases, with 12 bases sitting between them. The CDR3 DNA reads as TGTGCCAGCAGTTTACAACAGGGCTTTTACAATGAGCAGTTCTTC. Translating gives CASSLQQGFYNEQFF.

The rearrangement links TRBV5-5 to TRBJ1-3; D unclear. Between the trimmed V and J ends, which lost 2 bases and 0 bases, there was a span of 6 bases. The CDR3 contains 14 residues. CDR1 is SGHKS and CDR2 is YYEKEE in the germline V gene (reference sequence). DNA for the CDR3: TGTGCCAGCAGCTTTTCGGACTCTGGAAACACCATATATTTT. It yields the protein CASSFSDSGNTIYF.

Only one count was recorded for this clone. The chain uses TRBV19 and TRBJ2-7, with D uncertain. With 5 bases removed from V and 3 bases from J, the gap between germline ends came to 11 bases. Germline CDR1 is LNHDA and CDR2 is SQIVND (reference sequence). The CDR3 is 13 amino acids. CDR3 nucleotide sequence: TGTGCCAGTAGTGTGAGTCCCAGCTACGAGCAGTACTTC. It is translated as CASSVSPSYEQYF.

CDR3 loop: CASSEAGGPSNEQFF. The CDR3 DNA reads TGTGCCAGTAGTGAGGCGGGAGGTCCGTCCAATGAGCAGTTCTTC. The chain joins TRBV19 to TRBJ2-1; 8 positions match TRBD2. The V segment lost 5 bases and the J segment 6 bases; nucleotides outside the gene matches: 9. CDR1 and CDR2 (germline): LNHDA, SQIVND (reference sequence). This CDR3 region has 15 residues.

The chain employs TRBV29-1 and TRBJ1-5; a weak D match, TRBD1 (6 bases). Germline V lookup: CDR1 SQVTM, CDR2 ANQGSEA. This CDR3 is built from 12 residues. The V end was cut by 6 bases, the J end by 3 bases, with 9 bases between. The CDR3 sequence: CSVRDTNQPQHF. The CDR3 coding sequence is TGCAGCGTCCGGGACACCAATCAGCCCCAGCATTTT.

The chain is built from TRBV27 and TRBJ2-2, with 8 bases aligning to TRBD1. The CDR3 loop spans 15 amino acids. The V gene's germline CDR1 is MNHEY and CDR2 SMNVEV (reference sequence). V gave up 6 bases and J gave up 5 bases; unmatched junction bases: 8. DNA of the CDR3: TGTGCCAGCAGCCTCCCGGGACAGGCAACCGGGGAGCTGTTTTTT. Translation: CASSLPGQATGELFF.

This sequence joins TRBV10-3 and TRBJ1-1; 7 bases align to TRBD1. Germline V gene lookup returns CDR1 ENHRY and CDR2 SYGVKD. This CDR3 contains 14 residues. Trimming took 10 bases from V and 11 from J; bases not matched to a gene: 19. In DNA, the CDR3 is TGTGCCACCTTACCCACAGGGGCGCCTGGGGGGGCTTTCTTT. Translated: CATLPTGAPGGAFF.

This clone is a singleton in its sample. V is TRBV13 and J is TRBJ2-3, with 12 bases identical to TRBD2. The germline CDR1 and CDR2 sequences are PRHDT and FYEKMQ (reference sequence). Trimming removed 5 bases from V and 4 bases from J; junction bases left unmatched: 19. This CDR3 is 20 amino acids long. Written as DNA, the CDR3 is TGTGCCAGCAGCCGCAACATAAGGGCTAGCGGGAGGGCCGGGGCAGATACGCAGTATTTT. Protein: CASSRNIRASGRAGADTQYF. Looking up the rest from reference TRBV13 and TRBJ2-3 gives the full variable domain: AAGVIQSPRHLIKEKRETATLKCYPIPRHDTVYWYQQGPGQDPQFLISFYEKMQSDKGSIPDRFSAQQFSDYHSELNMSSLELGDSALYFCASSRNIRASGRAGADTQYFGPGTRLTVL.

The chain links TRBV10-2 to TRBJ1-3; tentative D call: TRBD1 (5 bases). The CDR3 is 15 residues long. V gave up 6 bases and J gave up 0 bases, with 12 bases separating them. CDR1 is WSHSY, CDR2 SAAADI, per germline. CDR3 protein: CASREQVSSGNTIYF. The CDR3 bases are TGCGCCAGCAGGGAACAGGTTTCCTCTGGAAACACCATATATTTT.

The chain combines TRBV18 with TRBJ2-3; possibly TRBD2 for D (5 bases). CDR3 length: 18 residues. The ends were cut back, 3 bases at V and 2 bases at J, with 21 bases in the middle. CDR1 is KGHSH, CDR2 LQKENI, per germline. For the CDR3, the DNA is TGTGCCAGCTCACCCCCCACTCGGGGTCGCCTAGACACAGATACGCAGTATTTT. Its protein product is CASSPPTRGRLDTDTQYF. Filled out from reference TRBV18 and TRBJ2-3, the complete variable domain reads NAGVMQNPRHLVRRRGQEARLRCSPMKGHSHVYWYRQLPEEGLKFMVYLQKENIIDESGMPKERFSAEFPKEGPSILRIQQVVRGDSAAYFCASSPPTRGRLDTDTQYFGPGTRLTVL.

The V call is TRBV5-1, the J call TRBJ1-2; 10 nucleotides match TRBD1. The V gene end was trimmed by 4 bases and the J gene end by 2 bases; junction bases not matched to a gene: 2. Germline V lookup: CDR1 SGHRS, CDR2 YFSETQ. The CDR3 totals 14 residues. This chain's CDR3 is CASSRGQGNYGYTF. DNA of the CDR3: TGCGCCAGCAGCAGGGGACAGGGGAACTATGGCTACACCTTC.

The chain is built from TRBV5-4 and TRBJ2-2, with a weak D call TRBD1 (5 bases). V dropped 0 bases and J dropped 3 bases, with 9 bases sitting between them. CDR3 size: 15 residues. Per the germline V gene, CDR1 is SGHNT and CDR2 is YYREEE (reference sequence). As DNA, the CDR3 is TGTGCCAGCAGCTTGGGGCAGGGCGACACCGGGGAGCTGTTTTTT. Translation gives CASSLGQGDTGELFF.

The chain employs TRBV4-1 and TRBJ1-5, with TRBD1 identical over 8 bases. Per the germline V gene, CDR1 is MGHRA and CDR2 is YSYEKL. The CDR3 has 16 residues. V gave up 0 bases and J gave up 0 bases; unmatched junction bases: 1. The CDR3 DNA is TGCGCCAGCAGCCAAGACAGGGGGCTTAGCAATCAGCCCCAGCATTTT. Protein: CASSQDRGLSNQPQHF.

This chain uses TRBV2 with TRBJ1-5; 7 bases map to TRBD1. The V segment lost 6 bases and the J segment 5 bases; nucleotides outside the gene matches: 7. Germline loops: CDR1 SNHLY, CDR2 FYNNEI. This CDR3 has 14 residues. The CDR3 here is CASSDRAGDQPQHF. The CDR3 nucleotides read TGTGCCAGCAGCGACAGGGCGGGTGATCAGCCCCAGCATTTT.

V usage is TRBV24-1 and J usage is TRBJ2-1, with TRBD1 matching 7 bases. This CDR3 has 16 amino acids. Trimming cost V 3 bases and J 1 base; bases outside gene matches: 5. CDR1 is KGHDR and CDR2 is SFDVKD in the germline V gene. The CDR3 DNA sequence: TGTGCCACCAGTGATCCACAGGGGCCGTCCTACAATGAGCAGTTCTTC. Translation: CATSDPQGPSYNEQFF.